This record covers a single TCR beta chain. The sample is drawn from a study of CD8 T cells in Susac syndrome. V lost 5 bases, J lost 4 bases, and 5 bases stayed unmatched. This CDR3 region has 14 residues. CDR1 is SGHTA and CDR2 is FQGNSA in the germline V gene. When the RNA was reverse transcribed, random hexamers were used with an input of about 0.5 to 1 ug. The authors amplified TCR beta CDR3 across 54 Vbeta and 13 Jbeta using immunoSEQ multiplex PCR. TCRdb itself ran the immunoSEQ multiplex PCR reads through MiXCR, one entry per CDR3 protein. The sample holds approximately 170,000 distinct CDR3 sequences, 92% seen once. CD8+ and CD4+ T cells from blood underwent TCR beta sequencing, which was carried out in a high-throughput format. Age- and sex-matched healthy donors served as the control group.

The sequencing sample was made of CD4+ T cells from PBMCs. The gene calls are TRBV7-2 and TRBJ2-5; 9 nucleotides agree with TRBD1. This receptor was identified in a human donor in good health. The CDR3 reads CASSPGQGLETQYF. The CDR3 DNA reads TGTGCCAGCAGCCCTGGACAGGGGCTAGAGACCCAGTACTTC. Full variable domain (remainder filled in from reference TRBV7-2 and TRBJ2-5): GAGVSQSPSNKVTEKGKDVELRCDPISGHTALYWYRQSLGQGLEFLIYFQGNSAPDKSGLPSDRFSAERTGGSVSTLTIQRTQQEDSAVYLCASSPGQGLETQYFGPGTRLLVL.